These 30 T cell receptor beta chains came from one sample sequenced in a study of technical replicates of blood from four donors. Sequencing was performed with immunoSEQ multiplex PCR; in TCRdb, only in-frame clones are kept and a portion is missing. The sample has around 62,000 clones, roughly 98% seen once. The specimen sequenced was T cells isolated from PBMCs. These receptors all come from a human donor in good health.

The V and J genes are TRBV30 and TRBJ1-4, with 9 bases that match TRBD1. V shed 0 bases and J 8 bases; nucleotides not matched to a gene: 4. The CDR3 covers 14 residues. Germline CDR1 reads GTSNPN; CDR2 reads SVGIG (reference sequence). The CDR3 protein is CAWSVRGQGEKLFF. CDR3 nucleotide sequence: TGTGCCTGGAGTGTTCGGGGACAGGGCGAAAAACTGTTTTTT.

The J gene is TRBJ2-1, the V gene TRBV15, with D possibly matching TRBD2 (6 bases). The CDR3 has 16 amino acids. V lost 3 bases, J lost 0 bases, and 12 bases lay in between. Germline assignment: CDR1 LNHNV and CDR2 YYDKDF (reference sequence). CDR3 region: CATSRRAGISYNEQFF. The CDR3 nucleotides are TGTGCCACCAGCAGGCGCGCGGGGATCTCCTACAATGAGCAGTTCTTC. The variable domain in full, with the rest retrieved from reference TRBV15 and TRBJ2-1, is DAMVIQNPRYQVTQFGKPVTLSCSQTLNHNVMYWYQQKSSQAPKLLFHYYDKDFNNEADTPDNFQSRRPNTSFCFLDIRSPGLGDTAMYLCATSRRAGISYNEQFFGPGTRLTVL.

The CDR3 coding sequence is TGTGCCAGCAGCCAACGGACTAGCGGGAGGTTAGGCGATGAGCAGTTCTTC. This gives the protein CASSQRTSGRLGDEQFF. The J gene is TRBJ2-1, the V gene TRBV14, with 14 bases identical to TRBD2. The CDR3 extends over 17 amino acids. From germline, CDR1 is SGHDN and CDR2 FVKESK. V gave up 2 bases and J gave up 8 bases; unmatched junction bases: 8.

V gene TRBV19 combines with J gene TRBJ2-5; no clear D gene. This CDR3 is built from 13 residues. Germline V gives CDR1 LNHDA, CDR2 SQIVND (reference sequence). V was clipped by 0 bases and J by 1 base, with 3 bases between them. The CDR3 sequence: CASSIDSQETQYF. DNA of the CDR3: TGTGCCAGTAGTATAGATAGCCAAGAGACCCAGTACTTC.

CDR3 coding DNA: TGTGCCAGCAGTTTGCAGTCAGGGGGGCACACTGAAGCTTTCTTT. Its translation: CASSLQSGGHTEAFF. The rearrangement links TRBV11-2 to TRBJ1-1; 7 bases line up with TRBD1. This CDR3 has 15 residues. The J segment lost 3 bases and the V segment lost 6 bases, leaving 10 bases of the junction unmatched. Germline V gives CDR1 SGHAT, CDR2 FQNNGV.

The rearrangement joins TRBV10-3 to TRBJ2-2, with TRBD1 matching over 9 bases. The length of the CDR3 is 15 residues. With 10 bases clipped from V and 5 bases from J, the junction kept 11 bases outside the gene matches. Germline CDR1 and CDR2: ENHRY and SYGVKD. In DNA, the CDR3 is TGTGCCACGAGGGCAGGACAGGGGCATACCGGGGAGCTGTTTTTT. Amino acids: CATRAGQGHTGELFF.

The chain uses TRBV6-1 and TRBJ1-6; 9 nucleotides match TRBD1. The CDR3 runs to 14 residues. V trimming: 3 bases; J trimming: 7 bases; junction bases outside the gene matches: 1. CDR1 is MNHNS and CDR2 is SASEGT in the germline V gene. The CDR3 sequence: CASSEGTGNSPLHF. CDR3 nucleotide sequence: TGTGCCAGCAGTGAGGGGACAGGGAATTCACCCCTCCACTTT.

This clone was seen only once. This chain's CDR3 is CASSDQLISGLDGYTF. Here the CDR3 DNA reads TGTGCCAGCAGTGACCAACTTATTTCAGGGCTGGATGGCTACACCTTC. The genes are TRBV6-1 and TRBJ1-2; TRBD1 is a possible D gene (5 bases). Germline V gives CDR1 MNHNS, CDR2 SASEGT. The V gene lost 3 bases and the J gene lost 6 bases, with 20 bases spanning the gap. There are 16 residues in the CDR3.

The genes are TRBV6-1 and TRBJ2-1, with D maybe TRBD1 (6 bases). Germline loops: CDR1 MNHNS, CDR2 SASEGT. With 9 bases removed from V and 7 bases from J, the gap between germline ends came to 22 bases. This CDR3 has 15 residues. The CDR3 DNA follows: TGTGCCAGTAGAACAGGGCCATTCGCCTCGAATGAGCAGTTCTTC. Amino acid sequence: CASRTGPFASNEQFF.

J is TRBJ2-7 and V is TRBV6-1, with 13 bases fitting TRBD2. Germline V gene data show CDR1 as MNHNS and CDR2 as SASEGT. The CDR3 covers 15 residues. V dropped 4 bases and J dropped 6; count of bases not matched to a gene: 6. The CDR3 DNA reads TGTGCCAGCAGTGGGGGACTAGCGGGATTTCGCGAGCAGTACTTC. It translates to CASSGGLAGFREQYF.

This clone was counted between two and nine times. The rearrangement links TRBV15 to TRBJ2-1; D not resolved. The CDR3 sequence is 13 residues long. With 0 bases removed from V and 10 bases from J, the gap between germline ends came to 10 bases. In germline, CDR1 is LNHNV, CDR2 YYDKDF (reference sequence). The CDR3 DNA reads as TGTGCCACCAGCAGAGAACCGGAAGCGGAGCAGTTCTTC. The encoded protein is CATSREPEAEQFF.

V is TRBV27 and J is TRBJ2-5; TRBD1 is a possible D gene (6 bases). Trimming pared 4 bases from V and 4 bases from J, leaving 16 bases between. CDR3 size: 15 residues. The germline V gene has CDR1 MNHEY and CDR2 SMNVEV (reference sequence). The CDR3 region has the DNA TGTGCCAGCAGTTCTCAAGACAGGAGAACAGAGACCCAGTACTTC. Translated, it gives CASSSQDRRTETQYF.

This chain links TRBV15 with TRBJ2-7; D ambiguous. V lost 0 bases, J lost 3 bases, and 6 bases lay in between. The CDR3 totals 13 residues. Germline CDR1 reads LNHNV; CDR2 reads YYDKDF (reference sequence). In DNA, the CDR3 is TGTGCCACCAGCAGAGATCCGGGCTACGAGCAGTACTTC. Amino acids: CATSRDPGYEQYF.

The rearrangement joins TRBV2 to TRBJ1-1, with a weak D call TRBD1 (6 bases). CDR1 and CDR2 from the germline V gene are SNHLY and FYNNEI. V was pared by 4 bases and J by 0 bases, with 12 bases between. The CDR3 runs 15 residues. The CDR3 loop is CASSGARDMNTEAFF. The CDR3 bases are TGTGCCAGCAGTGGGGCTAGGGACATGAACACTGAAGCTTTCTTT.

CDR3 protein: CASTPDIIVGEAFF. The CDR3 nucleotides are TGTGCCAGCACGCCGGACATAATCGTGGGTGAAGCTTTCTTT. The rearrangement links TRBV2 to TRBJ1-1; a weak D match, TRBD1 (5 bases). The V end was cut by 7 bases, the J end by 7 bases, with 19 bases between. Germline CDR1 SNHLY, CDR2 FYNNEI. The CDR3 length is 14 residues.

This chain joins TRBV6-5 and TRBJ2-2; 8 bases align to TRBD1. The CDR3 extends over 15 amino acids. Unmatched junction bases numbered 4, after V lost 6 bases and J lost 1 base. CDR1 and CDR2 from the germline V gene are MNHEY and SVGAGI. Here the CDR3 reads CASRGTGWNTGELFF. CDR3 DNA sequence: TGTGCCAGCAGGGGGACAGGCTGGAACACCGGGGAGCTGTTTTTT.

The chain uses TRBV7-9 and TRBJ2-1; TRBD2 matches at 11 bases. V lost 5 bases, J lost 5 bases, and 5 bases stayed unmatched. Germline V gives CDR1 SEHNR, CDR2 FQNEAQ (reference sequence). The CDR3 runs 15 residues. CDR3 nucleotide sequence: TGTGCCAGCAGCCCTAGGGGACTAGCGGACAATGAGCAGTTCTTC. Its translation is CASSPRGLADNEQFF.

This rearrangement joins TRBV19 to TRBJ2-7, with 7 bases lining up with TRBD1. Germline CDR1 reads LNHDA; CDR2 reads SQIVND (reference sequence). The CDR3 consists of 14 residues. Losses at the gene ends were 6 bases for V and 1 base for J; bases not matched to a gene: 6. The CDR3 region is CASSPRDSSYEQYF. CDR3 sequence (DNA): TGTGCCAGTAGCCCCCGGGACAGTTCCTACGAGCAGTACTTC.

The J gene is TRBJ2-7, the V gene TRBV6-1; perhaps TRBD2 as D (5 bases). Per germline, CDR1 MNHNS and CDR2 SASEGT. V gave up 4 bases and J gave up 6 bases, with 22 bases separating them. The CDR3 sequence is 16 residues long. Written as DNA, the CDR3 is TGTGCCAGCAGTGCGGAATCCCCGGGGTGGGCCCCCGAGCAGTACTTC. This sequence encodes CASSAESPGWAPEQYF.

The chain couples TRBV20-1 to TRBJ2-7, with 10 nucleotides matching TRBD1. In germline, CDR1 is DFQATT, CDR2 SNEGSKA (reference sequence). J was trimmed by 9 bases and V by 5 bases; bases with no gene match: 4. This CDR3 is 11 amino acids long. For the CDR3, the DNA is TGCAGTGCTCGACAGGGGGCAGGGCAGTACTTC. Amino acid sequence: CSARQGAGQYF.

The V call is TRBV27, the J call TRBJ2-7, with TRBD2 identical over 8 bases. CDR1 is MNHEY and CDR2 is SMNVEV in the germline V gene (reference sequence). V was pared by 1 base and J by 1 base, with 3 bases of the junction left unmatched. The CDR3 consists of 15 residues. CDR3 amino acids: CASSLYGGGSYEQYF. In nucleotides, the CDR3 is TGTGCCAGCAGTTTATACGGGGGGGGGTCCTACGAGCAGTACTTC.

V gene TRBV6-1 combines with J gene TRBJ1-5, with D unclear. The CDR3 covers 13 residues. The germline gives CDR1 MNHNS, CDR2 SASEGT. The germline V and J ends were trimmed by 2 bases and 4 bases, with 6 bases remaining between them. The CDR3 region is CASSELRNQPQHF. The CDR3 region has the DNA TGTGCCAGCAGTGAATTGCGGAATCAGCCCCAGCATTTT.

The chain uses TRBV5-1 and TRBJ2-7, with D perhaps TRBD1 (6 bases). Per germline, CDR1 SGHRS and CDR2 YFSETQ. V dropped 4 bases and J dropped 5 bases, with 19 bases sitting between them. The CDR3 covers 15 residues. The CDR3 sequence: CASSITSGGLNEQYF. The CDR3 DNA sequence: TGCGCCAGCAGCATTACGTCTGGGGGCCTAAACGAGCAGTACTTC.

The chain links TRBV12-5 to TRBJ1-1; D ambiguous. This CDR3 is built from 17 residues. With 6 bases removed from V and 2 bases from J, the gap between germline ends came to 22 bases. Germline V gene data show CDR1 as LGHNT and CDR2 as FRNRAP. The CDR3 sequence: CASGTIPANKPNTEAFF. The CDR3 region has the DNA TGTGCTAGTGGGACTATTCCAGCCAATAAACCTAACACTGAAGCTTTCTTT. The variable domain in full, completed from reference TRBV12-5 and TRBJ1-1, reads DARVTQTPRHKVTEMGQEVTMRCQPILGHNTVFWYRQTMMQGLELLAYFRNRAPLDDSGMPKDRFSAEMPDATLATLKIQPSEPRDSAVYFCASGTIPANKPNTEAFFGQGTRLTVV.

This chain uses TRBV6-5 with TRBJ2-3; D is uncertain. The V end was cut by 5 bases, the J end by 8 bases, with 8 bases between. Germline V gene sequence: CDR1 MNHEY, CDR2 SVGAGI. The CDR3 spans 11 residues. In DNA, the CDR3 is TGTGCCAGCAGTGCCTTCGGTACGCAGTATTTT. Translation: CASSAFGTQYF.

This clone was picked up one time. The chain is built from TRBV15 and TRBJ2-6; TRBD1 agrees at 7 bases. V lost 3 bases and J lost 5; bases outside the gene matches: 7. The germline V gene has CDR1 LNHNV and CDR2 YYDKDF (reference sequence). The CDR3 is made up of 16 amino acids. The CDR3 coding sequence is TGTGCCACCAGCAGCCGACAGGGTCGGTGGGCCAACGTCCTGACTTTC. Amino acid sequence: CATSSRQGRWANVLTF. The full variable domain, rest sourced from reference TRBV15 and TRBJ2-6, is DAMVIQNPRYQVTQFGKPVTLSCSQTLNHNVMYWYQQKSSQAPKLLFHYYDKDFNNEADTPDNFQSRRPNTSFCFLDIRSPGLGDTAMYLCATSSRQGRWANVLTFGAGSRLTVL.

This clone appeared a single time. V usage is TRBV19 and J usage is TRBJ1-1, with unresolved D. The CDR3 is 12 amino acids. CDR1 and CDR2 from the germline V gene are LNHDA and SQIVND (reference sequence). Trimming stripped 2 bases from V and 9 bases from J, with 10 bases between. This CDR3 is CASSIPPQKAFF. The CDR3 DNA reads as TGTGCCAGTAGTATACCACCTCAGAAAGCTTTCTTT.

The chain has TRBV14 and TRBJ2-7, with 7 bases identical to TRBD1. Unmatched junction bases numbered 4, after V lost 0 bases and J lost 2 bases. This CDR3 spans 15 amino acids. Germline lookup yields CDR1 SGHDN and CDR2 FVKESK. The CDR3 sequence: CASSQEQGLPYEQYF. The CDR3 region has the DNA TGTGCCAGCAGCCAAGAACAGGGGCTTCCCTACGAGCAGTACTTC.

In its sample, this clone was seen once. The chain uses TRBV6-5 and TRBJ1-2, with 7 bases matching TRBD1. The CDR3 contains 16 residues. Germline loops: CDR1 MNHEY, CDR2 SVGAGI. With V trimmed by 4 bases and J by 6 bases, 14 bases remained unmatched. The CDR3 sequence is CASSSTGPFRGDGYTF. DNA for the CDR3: TGTGCCAGCAGTTCGACAGGGCCATTCCGGGGTGATGGCTACACCTTC.

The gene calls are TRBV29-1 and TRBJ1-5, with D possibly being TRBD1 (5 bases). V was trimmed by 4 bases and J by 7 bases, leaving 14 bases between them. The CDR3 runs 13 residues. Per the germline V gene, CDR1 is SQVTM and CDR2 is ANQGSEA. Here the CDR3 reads CSVGPGGDQPQHF. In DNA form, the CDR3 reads TGCAGCGTTGGACCCGGCGGGGACCAGCCCCAGCATTTT.